This entry describes one T cell receptor beta chain. Its antigen target is currently unknown. Base-call qualities are not available, and no considerably larger clone is one nucleotide away. Each collaborating institution followed its own protocols to collect whole blood in K2EDTA tubes. For TCRbeta analysis, collaborators shipped samples in one of three forms: frozen whole blood, isolated PBMCs, or DNA extracted from either of those sample types. This entry comes from a study of blood T cell repertoires in COVID-19 (dated by TCRdb to the early 2020s). For the study in its entirety: Samples from collaborators originated in the United States, Italy and Spain and spanned both the acute and convalescent phases of COVID-19. The prospective study material was composed of cDNA or gDNA derived from T cells, B-cell-depleted T cells, or PBMCs. Subjects who had been exposed to COVID-19, were actively infected with it, or had recovered from it provided the deeply sampled blood TCRbeta repertoires that made up the dataset. The repertoires were released in a freely available public database meant as a resource for research on the immune response to SARS-CoV-2. Samples were obtained from the ongoing ImmuneRACE study (first 160 participants) and from roughly 1,300 subjects provided by 6 global collaborators. A de-identified subject ID, COVID-19 status, age in years and sex were almost always included in the sample metadata. Where available, HLA class I and class II types were taken from metadata supplied by the sample provider and were not determined by assay-based typing.

CDR1 is given as LNHDA and CDR2 as SQIVND, both from the germline V gene (reference sequence). V has 3 bases trimmed and J has 2 bases trimmed; junction bases matching no gene number 13. Taken from cysteine to phenylalanine, the CDR3 has 19 residues. Kept here is only the CDR3 DNA, which spans 57 bases and is read in frame from base 1. What the work shows at the level of the full study, not this receptor alone: The amount of clinical and demographic metadata varied by source and participant and was provided uncurated.

TCRbeta CDR3 regions were amplified from genomic DNA by means of the immunoSEQ Assay, a bias-controlled multiplex PCR. In the paper's pipeline: The number of nucleated cells in each sample was estimated by amplification of reference gene primers within the assay. To quantify the absolute abundance of each unique TCRbeta CDR3 rearrangement, sequence reads were collapsed and filtered. For each sample, productive Simpson clonality was calculated by taking the square root of Simpson's diversity index across productive rearrangements. TCRdb re-hosts the immuneACCESS table, in-frame sequences only. Its copies lack some clones; in the studies checked, an unresolved V gene accounts for under half of them, and the cause for the rest is not known. Clone size and the V and J calls come from that table; the DNA yielded D and trimming. Here the sample has approximately 300,000 clones; roughly 88% occur a single time. Roughly 4% of the sample goes to the ten largest clones.

The rearrangement joined TRBV19 to TRBJ2-7, with 13 bases in between that match TRBD2. The clonotype was recovered from a woman aged 45-60 years with active or convalescent COVID-19. Sample: peripheral blood. The DNA sequence is given as TGTGCCAGTAGTATTAGACTAGCGGGAGGCCACTCAACCACCTACGAGCAGTACTTC. This translates into CASSIRLAGGHSTTYEQYF.